There are many counts of the clone carrying this TCR beta chain. This sample stems from a study of early T cells in non-severe SARS-CoV-2 infection. Study-level information: The input, bulk RNA from unsorted whole blood, was sequenced, and chains were unpaired.

V shed 6 bases and J shed 3 bases, with 11 bases lying between them. The CDR3 is 13 amino acids. Germline-derived CDR1 and CDR2 are MNHEY and SVGEGT. Individual cDNA molecules carried attached unique molecular identifiers. TCRdb redid the calling of the 5' RACE reads with MiXCR, one entry per CDR3 protein. The sample lists fewer than 50,000 distinct CDR3 sequences, 9.5% to 15% occurring once. What was sequenced was whole blood. This chain uses TRBV6-2 or TRBV6-3 with TRBJ1-1; D call uncertain. The clonotype was recovered from an adult who was a healthcare worker with PCR-confirmed SARS-CoV-2 infection or an uninfected control (not recorded which). The CDR3 DNA is TGTGCCAGCAGCCATCGGCGGTACACTGAAGCTTTCTTT. It codes for CASSHRRYTEAFF.